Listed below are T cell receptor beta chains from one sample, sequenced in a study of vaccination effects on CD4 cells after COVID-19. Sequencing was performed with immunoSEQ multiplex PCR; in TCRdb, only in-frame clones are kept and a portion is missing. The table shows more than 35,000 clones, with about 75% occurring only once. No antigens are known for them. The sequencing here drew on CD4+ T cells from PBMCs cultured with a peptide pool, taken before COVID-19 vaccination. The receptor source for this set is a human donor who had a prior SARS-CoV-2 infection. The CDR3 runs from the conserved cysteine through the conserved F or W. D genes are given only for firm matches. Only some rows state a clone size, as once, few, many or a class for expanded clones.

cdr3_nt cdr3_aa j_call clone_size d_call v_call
TGTGCCAGCAGCCTCAAACCCGGACTAGCGGGACTCGGAGAGCAGTTCTTC CASSLKPGLAGLGEQFF TRBJ2-1 NA TRBD2 TRBV4-2
TGTGCCAGCAGGCGGGGCCAAGGCTATGGCTACACCTTC CASRRGQGYGYTF TRBJ1-2 few NA TRBV6-5
TGCGCCAGCAGCTTGGGGGAGTACGAGCAGTACTTC CASSLGEYEQYF TRBJ2-7 NA NA TRBV5-1
TGTGCCTGGAGTGTACAGGGTGGGTTCTATGGCTACACCTTC CAWSVQGGFYGYTF TRBJ1-2 NA NA TRBV30
TGCAGCGTCCTAACACCGGGACAGGGGAAAGAGACCCAGTACTTC CSVLTPGQGKETQYF TRBJ2-5 NA TRBD1 TRBV29-1
TGTGCCAGCAGCCGAGACCAACAGGGCACCTACAATGAGCAGTTCTTC CASSRDQQGTYNEQFF TRBJ2-1 NA NA TRBV27
TGTGCCAGCAAAGGATGGCTCCTTGAAGCTTTCTTT CASKGWLLEAFF TRBJ1-1 NA NA TRBV14
TGTGCCAGCTCACCAAGGCTGGTCGGGACAGGACCGTCCGAGCAGTACTTC CASSPRLVGTGPSEQYF TRBJ2-7 NA TRBD1 TRBV18
TGTGCCAGCAGCCCCGGGACAGGTTATGGCTACACCTTC CASSPGTGYGYTF TRBJ1-2 NA TRBD1 TRBV9
TGTGCCAGTAGTATAGATCCTGGGCGTGGGTACAAGTATTTT CASSIDPGRGYKYF TRBJ2-3 once NA TRBV19
TGTGCCAGCAGCACAGGGACTAGCGGGAGGGGGGTAGGAGAGACCCAGTACTTC CASSTGTSGRGVGETQYF TRBJ2-5 few TRBD2 TRBV5-4
TGTGCCAGCAGCACAGGGGGTAACACTGAAGCTTTCTTT CASSTGGNTEAFF TRBJ1-1 once TRBD1 TRBV7-9
TGTGCCAGCAGCTTAGTACTGCCCGCCTACAATGAGCAGTTCTTC CASSLVLPAYNEQFF TRBJ2-1 NA NA TRBV7-2
TGTGCCAGCTCACGGGACAGGGGGGAAGGTGAAGCTTTCTTT CASSRDRGEGEAFF TRBJ1-1 NA TRBD1 TRBV18
TGTGCCAGCAGTGAACAGGGGACACGGGCCAGCGAGCAGTACTTC CASSEQGTRASEQYF TRBJ2-7 NA NA TRBV2
TGTGCCAGCAGCTTTAATACAGGTGACTCAAGTGAAAAACTGTTTTTT CASSFNTGDSSEKLFF TRBJ1-4 NA NA TRBV5-6
TGTGCCAGCAGCCGAAAAGGGGAAAATGAGCAGTTCTTC CASSRKGENEQFF TRBJ2-1 NA NA TRBV4-2
TGTGCCAGCAGCCCCACACAGACCAACTATGGCTACACCTTC CASSPTQTNYGYTF TRBJ1-2 NA NA TRBV3-1/TRBV3-2
TGTGCCAGTAGTATAGTCGCATCTACTCTGTTTTTT CASSIVASTLFF TRBJ2-2 NA NA TRBV19
TGTGCCAGCTCGCCCGTGGACGGACGAGATACGCAGTATTTT CASSPVDGRDTQYF TRBJ2-3 NA NA TRBV18
TGTGCCAGCAGCCCGCAAAGAGCGACAGATACGCAGTATTTT CASSPQRATDTQYF TRBJ2-3 NA NA TRBV11-3
TGTGCCAGCAATACAGGGAACACTGAAGCTTTCTTT CASNTGNTEAFF TRBJ1-1 few NA TRBV2
TGTGCCAGCAGTTCAACCCTTGACAGGGTTCTACGATCCGGCTACACCTTC CASSSTLDRVLRSGYTF TRBJ1-2 NA TRBD1 TRBV27
TGTGCCAGCAGCCCCGGGACAGCCGGCTATGGCTACACCTTC CASSPGTAGYGYTF TRBJ1-2 NA TRBD1 TRBV5-5
TGTGCCTGGTCAGGGAATCGGTGGGCCCTCCACTTT CAWSGNRWALHF TRBJ1-6 NA NA TRBV30
TGCGCCAGCAGGCCCGCAGGGGCGGGATCCTACGAGCAGTACTTC CASRPAGAGSYEQYF TRBJ2-7 NA NA TRBV10-1
TGTGCCATCAGTGAGTTTGCTACTGACACAGATACGCAGTATTTT CAISEFATDTDTQYF TRBJ2-3 NA NA TRBV10-3
TGTGCCAGCAGCCTATACATCGGGACCGTCCTCAATGAGCAGTTCTTC CASSLYIGTVLNEQFF TRBJ2-1 few NA TRBV14
TGTGCCATCAGGGGACAGGCCAATCAGCCCCAGCATTTT CAIRGQANQPQHF TRBJ1-5 NA TRBD1 TRBV10-3
TGCGCCAGCAGCCCTTTGACAGGGGGCGGGGACACCGGGGAGCTGTTTTTT CASSPLTGGGDTGELFF TRBJ2-2 NA TRBD1 TRBV5-1
TGCGCCAGCAGCTTGGTTCAGCGGGCTACTGAAGCTTTCTTT CASSLVQRATEAFF TRBJ1-1 few NA TRBV5-1
TGCGCCAGCAGCTTAGGGACCAACGGGGAAAAACTGTTTTTT CASSLGTNGEKLFF TRBJ1-4 NA NA TRBV5-1
TGTGCCAGCAGTGACAGTACGGGACAGCACAATCAGCCCCAGCATTTT CASSDSTGQHNQPQHF TRBJ1-5 few TRBD1 TRBV6-1
TGCGCCAGCAGCCAAGCTAGCTCCAGGGGGCGAGGTGGTGAAGCTTTCTTT CASSQASSRGRGGEAFF TRBJ1-1 NA TRBD1 TRBV4-3
TGTGCCAGCTCACCACCGGGGTTCTACGAGCAGTACTTC CASSPPGFYEQYF TRBJ2-7 NA NA TRBV18
TGCGCCAGCAGCCAAGAAACTAGCGGTAAATACGAGCAGTACTTC CASSQETSGKYEQYF TRBJ2-7 NA TRBD2 TRBV4-3
TGTGCCAGCAGCTTGGGACTAGCGGGAGGGTCGGAGCAGTTCTTC CASSLGLAGGSEQFF TRBJ2-1 NA TRBD2 TRBV5-4
TGTGCCTGGGGAAGGGGGGACCCCTTTCAGTACTTC CAWGRGDPFQYF TRBJ2-7 NA NA TRBV30
TGTGCCAGCAGTGACCGACGTAGCAATCAGCCCCAGCATTTT CASSDRRSNQPQHF TRBJ1-5 few NA TRBV2
TGTGCCAGCAGCTTTGACAGGGGGCCGGGGTCACCCCTCCACTTT CASSFDRGPGSPLHF TRBJ1-6 few TRBD1 TRBV13
TGTGCCAGCAGCTTCTCGGGGGGGAACACAGATACGCAGTATTTT CASSFSGGNTDTQYF TRBJ2-3 NA TRBD2 TRBV5-4
TGTGCCAGCAACAGGGGGCAGGGCACTGAAGCTTTCTTT CASNRGQGTEAFF TRBJ1-1 NA TRBD1 TRBV6-5
TGTGCCAGCCAAAGGGGGTCAGATACGCAGTATTTT CASQRGSDTQYF TRBJ2-3 NA NA TRBV9
TGTGCCAGCAGCGTAGAGGACGGTGCGGGGGGAAAACTGTTTTTT CASSVEDGAGGKLFF TRBJ1-4 NA NA TRBV9
TGTGCCAGTAGGGGCTGGGCGGGGGGCCCCCTCGAGCAGTACTTC CASRGWAGGPLEQYF TRBJ2-7 NA TRBD2 TRBV19
TGCAGTGCTCGTGAAGAAGGTGGACAGGGGGCGAGGGGCTACACCTTC CSAREEGGQGARGYTF TRBJ1-2 NA TRBD1 TRBV20-1
TGCAGCGTCCTAGGACTAGCGGGAGTTTATACGCAGTATTTT CSVLGLAGVYTQYF TRBJ2-3 medium-sized TRBD2 TRBV29-1
TGTGCCAGCAGGGACGCTCTCTACGAGCAGTACTTC CASRDALYEQYF TRBJ2-7 NA NA TRBV6-6
TGTGCTAGTGGTTCGAACAGGGGGCTGGTCAATCAGCCCCAGCATTTT CASGSNRGLVNQPQHF TRBJ1-5 NA TRBD1 TRBV12-5